This T cell receptor beta chain was recovered during a study of chemoradiotherapy in HPV16-positive cancers. Only in-frame clones appear in the TCRdb table, and some are missing; sequencing was by immunoSEQ multiplex PCR. This sample has fewer than 8,000 clones; roughly 89% occur once, and the top ten carry over 3.5%. General observations from the study: Functional assays defining HPV-specific T cells used only a couple of HPV16-positive patients.

Repertoires were sampled repeatedly during chemoradiotherapy. Regarding this clone: As yet, its antigen is unknown.

This CDR3 contains 15 residues. Per the germline V gene, CDR1 is SGHRS and CDR2 is YFSETQ. V was cut by 0 bases and J by 5 bases, with 14 bases left in between. The V gene is TRBV5-1, the J gene TRBJ1-1; D not resolved. This material was acquired from a patient who underwent chemoradiotherapy. The sequence was collected from a human donor with HPV-associated anogenital cancer. For the CDR3, the DNA is TGCGCCAGCAGCTTGGAACAGCCTCTAAAAACTGAAGCTTTCTTT. As protein: CASSLEQPLKTEAFF.